The text below deals with one T cell receptor (beta chain). Its matching antigen is unknown. The length of the CDR3 is 16 residues. The germline V gene has CDR1 LGHNT and CDR2 FRNRAP. Trimming took 1 base from V and 2 from J; bases not matched to a gene: 4. The repertoire was sequenced with immunoSEQ multiplex PCR; TCRdb's copy has only in-frame clones and lacks some. The data contain about 140,000 clones, 91% of them seen just once; the ten biggest clones take up roughly 7.1%. These data belong to a study of T cell responses to AZD1222 COVID-19 vaccine. The study's findings and limits: Vaccine-related CD4 TCRs covered spike, predominating at 160-218 and 743-854.

This receptor was obtained from an adult who received the MenACWY meningococcal vaccine as a control. The chain carries TRBV12-5 and TRBJ2-3, with 9 bases fitting TRBD2. The sequencing used peripheral blood, collected 28 days after the second dose of the MenACWY control vaccine. The CDR3 DNA reads TGTGCTAGTGGTTTGGGACTAGCGGAACACACAGATACGCAGTATTTT. Amino acid sequence: CASGLGLAEHTDTQYF.